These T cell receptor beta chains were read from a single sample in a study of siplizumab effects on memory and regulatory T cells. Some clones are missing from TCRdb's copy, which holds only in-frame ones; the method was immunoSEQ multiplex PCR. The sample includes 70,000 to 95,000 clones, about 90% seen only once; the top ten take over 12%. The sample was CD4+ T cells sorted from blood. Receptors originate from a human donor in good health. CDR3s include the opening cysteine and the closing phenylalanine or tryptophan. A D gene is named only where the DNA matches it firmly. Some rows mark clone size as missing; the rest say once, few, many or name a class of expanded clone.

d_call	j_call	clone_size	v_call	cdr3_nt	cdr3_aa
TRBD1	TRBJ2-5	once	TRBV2	TGTGCCAGCATATCACAGGGGTTGGAGACCCAGTACTTC	CASISQGLETQYF
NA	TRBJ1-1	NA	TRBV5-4	TGTGCCAGCAGTCGGGACGGACAGCTGAACACTGAAGCTTTCTTT	CASSRDGQLNTEAFF
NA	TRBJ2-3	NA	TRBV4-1	TGCGCCAGCAGCCAAGGCGACAGCACAGATACGCAGTATTTT	CASSQGDSTDTQYF
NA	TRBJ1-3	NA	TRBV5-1	TGCGCCAGCAACAGGGCCGGAAACACCATATATTTT	CASNRAGNTIYF
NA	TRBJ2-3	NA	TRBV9	TGTGCCAGCAGCGTAGTCGGACTGGCCGGGGATACGCAGTATTTT	CASSVVGLAGDTQYF
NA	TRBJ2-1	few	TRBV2	TGTGCCAGCAAGGTGGGGAGCTCCTACAATGAGCAGTTCTTC	CASKVGSSYNEQFF
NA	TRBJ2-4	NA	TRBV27	TGTGCCAGCAGTTCCCAATCCCCTAAAAACATTCAGTACTTC	CASSSQSPKNIQYF
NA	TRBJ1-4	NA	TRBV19	TGTGCCAGTAGTATGCCACCGGGGGCTGGAGAAAAACTGTTTTTT	CASSMPPGAGEKLFF
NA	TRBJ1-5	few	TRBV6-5	TGTGCCAGCAGTTTACAGGGTGGAAATCAGCCCCAGCATTTT	CASSLQGGNQPQHF
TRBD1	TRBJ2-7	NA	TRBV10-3	TGTGCCACTTGCCCGACAGGGAAAGAATACGAGCAGTACTTC	CATCPTGKEYEQYF
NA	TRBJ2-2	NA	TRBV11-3	TGTGCCAGCAGCTTACAGAACACCGGGGAGCTGTTTTTT	CASSLQNTGELFF
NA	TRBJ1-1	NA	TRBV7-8	TGTGCCAGCAGCTTAGTAGGGGCGGGGGTGAACACTGAAGCTTTCTTT	CASSLVGAGVNTEAFF
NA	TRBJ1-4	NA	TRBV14	TGTGCCAGCAGCCTTCAGACGGCTTCCCATGAAAAACTGTTTTTT	CASSLQTASHEKLFF
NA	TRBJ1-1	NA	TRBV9	TGTGCCAGCAGCGTGGGGCCTGAGAACACTGAAGCTTTCTTT	CASSVGPENTEAFF
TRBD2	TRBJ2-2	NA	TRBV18	TGTGCCAGCTCATCTCTAGCGGGAGTTTCCGGGGAGCTGTTTTTT	CASSSLAGVSGELFF
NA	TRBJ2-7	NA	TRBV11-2	TGTGCCAGCAGCTTAGAACTAGCAGTCTACGAGCAGTACTTC	CASSLELAVYEQYF
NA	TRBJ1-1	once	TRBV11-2	TGTGCCAGCAGCCAAAACACTGAAGCTTTCTTT	CASSQNTEAFF
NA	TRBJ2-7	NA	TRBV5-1	TGCGCCAGCAGGGCGGGGACCCTTAACTACGAGCAGTACTTC	CASRAGTLNYEQYF
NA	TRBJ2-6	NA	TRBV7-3	TGTGCCAGCAGCTTAGACGTCTCTGGGGCCAACGTCCTGACTTTC	CASSLDVSGANVLTF
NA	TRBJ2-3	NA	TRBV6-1	TGTGCCAGCAGTAACCGGGACTTTCCCACAGATACGCAGTATTTT	CASSNRDFPTDTQYF
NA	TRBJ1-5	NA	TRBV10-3	TGTGCCACTCAGGAGGGTATTCAGCCCCAGCATTTT	CATQEGIQPQHF
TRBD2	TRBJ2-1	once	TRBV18	TGTGCCAGCTCACCACCGGCCGGGACTAACTACAATGAGCAGTTCTTC	CASSPPAGTNYNEQFF